Listed below are T cell receptor beta chains from one sample, sequenced in a study of T cell responses to AZD1222 COVID-19 vaccine. Method: immunoSEQ multiplex PCR; TCRdb's copy keeps in-frame clones and lacks some. The table includes 100,000 to 150,000 clones, more than 75% detected once. This material consisted of peripheral blood, taken 28 days after the second AZD1222 dose. Receptors were obtained from an adult who received the AZD1222 COVID-19 vaccine. The CDR3 runs from the conserved cysteine through the conserved F or W. D genes are given only for firm matches. A row's size may be missing; if present it is once, few, many or a size class.

D	J	size	V	CDR3	DNA
-	TRBJ1-1	once	TRBV3-1/TRBV3-2	CASSQSPPRKNTEAFF	TGTGCCAGCAGCCAATCTCCCCCAAGGAAGAACACTGAAGCTTTCTTT
TRBD1	TRBJ2-7	-	TRBV30	CAWKGTGFVSSYEQYF	TGTGCCTGGAAAGGGACAGGCTTTGTCTCCTCCTACGAGCAGTACTTC
-	TRBJ2-5	-	TRBV30	CAWGEIGKKETQYF	TGTGCCTGGGGCGAAATCGGGAAGAAAGAGACCCAGTACTTC
TRBD2	TRBJ2-2	-	TRBV19	CASKSSGTAHGELFF	TGTGCCAGTAAGTCTAGCGGGACCGCCCACGGGGAGCTGTTTTTT
-	TRBJ1-1	-	TRBV13	CASSDLDRLPWTIF	TGTGCCAGCAGCGATCTCGACCGGCTCCCGTGGACGATCTTT
TRBD2	TRBJ2-7	-	TRBV13	CASSRPGLAGDAYEQYF	TGTGCCAGCAGCCGGCCGGGACTAGCGGGAGACGCCTACGAGCAGTACTTC
-	TRBJ1-6	-	TRBV19	CASSRQVSDSPLHF	TGTGCCAGTAGCAGACAGGTTTCGGATTCACCCCTCCACTTT
-	TRBJ2-7	-	TRBV30	CAWSEQSGYEQYF	TGTGCCTGGAGTGAGCAGTCAGGGTACGAGCAGTACTTC
TRBD1	TRBJ2-1	-	TRBV5-1	CASSSAGTGYNEQFF	TGCGCCAGCAGCTCCGCCGGGACAGGGTACAATGAGCAGTTCTTC
-	TRBJ2-3	-	TRBV5-5	CASSSGGQGPVDTQYF	TGTGCCAGCAGCTCGGGAGGACAGGGACCAGTGGATACGCAGTATTTT
-	TRBJ1-1	-	TRBV13	CASSRVKSATEAFF	TGTGCCAGCAGCCGCGTGAAAAGCGCGACTGAAGCTTTCTTT
TRBD2	TRBJ2-3	-	TRBV5-4	CASSLGLAGSTDTQYF	TGTGCCAGCAGCCTCGGACTAGCGGGAAGCACAGATACGCAGTATTTT
-	TRBJ1-5	-	TRBV28	CASSLHGQPQHF	TGTGCCAGCAGTTTACATGGCCAGCCCCAGCATTTT
-	TRBJ1-3	-	TRBV6-5	CASSSGLSGNTIYF	TGTGCCAGCAGTTCAGGGCTCTCTGGAAACACCATATATTTT
-	TRBJ2-3	-	TRBV27	CASSLGRGGTDTQYF	TGTGCCAGCAGTTTAGGCAGGGGGGGCACAGATACGCAGTATTTT
-	TRBJ2-7	-	TRBV13	CASRKVRGGGPYEQYF	TGTGCCAGCAGGAAGGTTCGGGGTGGAGGCCCCTACGAGCAGTACTTC
-	TRBJ2-7	-	TRBV3-1/TRBV3-2	CASSARNEQYF	TGTGCCAGCAGCGCCCGTAACGAGCAGTACTTC
-	TRBJ1-1	-	TRBV12-3/TRBV12-4	CASSFGYGAFF	TGTGCCAGCAGTTTCGGGTACGGGGCTTTCTTT
-	TRBJ2-3	once	TRBV7-3	CASSPFRTTTDTQYF	TGTGCCAGCAGCCCCTTCCGGACAACCACAGATACGCAGTATTTT
-	TRBJ1-5	-	TRBV18	CASSPRGGGWGNQPQHF	TGTGCCAGCTCACCCCGTGGAGGGGGTTGGGGCAATCAGCCCCAGCATTTT
-	TRBJ1-2	-	TRBV6-5	CASVTEGIRVYTF	TGTGCCAGCGTAACCGAGGGGATCAGGGTCTACACCTTC
-	TRBJ2-4	-	TRBV21-1	CASTSRRGPKNIQYF	TGTGCCAGCACCTCCCGGCGGGGGCCCAAAAACATTCAGTACTTC
-	TRBJ2-1	-	TRBV29-1	CSVKPDYNEQFF	TGCAGCGTAAAACCAGACTACAATGAGCAGTTCTTC
-	TRBJ1-1	-	TRBV14	CASSWGMNTEAFF	TGTGCCAGCAGCTGGGGTATGAACACTGAAGCTTTCTTT